This TCR beta chain is drawn from a study of identical twins. Study results and limitations: Fewer insertions marked abundant cord blood beta clonotypes; young adult naive trended weakly, memory not at all.

Unique molecular identifiers were present on the cDNA, and a universal primer site came from template switching. MiXCR was run by TCRdb on the 5' RACE reads, yielding one entry per CDR3 protein. The table records 650,000 to 750,000 distinct CDR3 sequences, approximately 22% of them present only once. In the case of this clonotype: Its antigen remains unknown.

Each donor was a healthy Caucasian. The length of the CDR3 is 15 residues. The V gene's germline CDR1 is SQVTM and CDR2 ANQGSEA. V lost 3 bases and J lost 0, with 14 bases in between. A further study also used this sample, focusing on T cells expressing NK-cell markers.

Sequenced: PBMCs. This TCR was sampled from a woman younger than 30 in good health. The chain carries TRBV29-1 and TRBJ1-2; no firm D call. CDR3 DNA: TGCAGCGTTGATAGATGGGCAAACACTAACTATGGCTACACCTTC. The encoded protein is CSVDRWANTNYGYTF.